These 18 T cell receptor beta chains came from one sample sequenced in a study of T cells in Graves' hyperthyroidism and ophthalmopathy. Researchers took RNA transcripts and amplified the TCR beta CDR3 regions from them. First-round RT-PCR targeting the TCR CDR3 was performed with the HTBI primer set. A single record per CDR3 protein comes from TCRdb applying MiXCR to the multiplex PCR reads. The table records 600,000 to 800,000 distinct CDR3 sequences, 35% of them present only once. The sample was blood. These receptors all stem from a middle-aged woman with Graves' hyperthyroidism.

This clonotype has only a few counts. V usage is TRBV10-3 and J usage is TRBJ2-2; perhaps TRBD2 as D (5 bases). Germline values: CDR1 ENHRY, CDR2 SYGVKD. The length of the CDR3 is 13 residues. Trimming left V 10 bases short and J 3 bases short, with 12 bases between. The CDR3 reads CASGGLYTGELFF. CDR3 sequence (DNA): TGTGCCAGCGGAGGACTGTACACCGGGGAGCTGTTTTTT.

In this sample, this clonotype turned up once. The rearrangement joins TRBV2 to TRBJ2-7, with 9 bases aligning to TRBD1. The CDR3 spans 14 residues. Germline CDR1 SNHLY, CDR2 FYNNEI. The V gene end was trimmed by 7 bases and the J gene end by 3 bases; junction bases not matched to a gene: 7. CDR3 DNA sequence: TGTGCCAGCATCGAGGGGACAGGGAGCTACGAGCAGTACTTC. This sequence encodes CASIEGTGSYEQYF.

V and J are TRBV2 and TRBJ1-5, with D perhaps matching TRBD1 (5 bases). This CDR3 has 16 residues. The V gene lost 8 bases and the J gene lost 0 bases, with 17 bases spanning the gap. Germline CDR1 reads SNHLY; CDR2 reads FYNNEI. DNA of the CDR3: TGTGCCAGCGTTGTCAGGGATACTTATAGCAATCAGCCCCAGCATTTT. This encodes CASVVRDTYSNQPQHF.

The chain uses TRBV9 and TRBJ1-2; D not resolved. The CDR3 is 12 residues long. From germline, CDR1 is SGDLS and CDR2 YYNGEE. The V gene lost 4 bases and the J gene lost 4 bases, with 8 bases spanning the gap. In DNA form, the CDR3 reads TGTGCCAGCAGCCTGAATATCTATGGCTACACCTTC. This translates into CASSLNIYGYTF. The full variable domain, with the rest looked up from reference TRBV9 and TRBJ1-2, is DSGVTQTPKHLITATGQRVTLRCSPRSGDLSVYWYQQSLDQGLQFLIQYYNGEERAKGNILERFSAQQFPDLHSELNLSSLELGDSALYFCASSLNIYGYTFGSGTRLTVV.

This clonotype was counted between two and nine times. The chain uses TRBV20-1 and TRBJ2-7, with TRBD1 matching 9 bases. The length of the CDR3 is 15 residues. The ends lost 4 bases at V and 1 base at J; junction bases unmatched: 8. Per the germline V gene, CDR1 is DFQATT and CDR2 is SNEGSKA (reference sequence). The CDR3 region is CSATSGQGISYEQYF. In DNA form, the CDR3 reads TGCAGTGCTACTTCCGGACAGGGGATATCCTACGAGCAGTACTTC.

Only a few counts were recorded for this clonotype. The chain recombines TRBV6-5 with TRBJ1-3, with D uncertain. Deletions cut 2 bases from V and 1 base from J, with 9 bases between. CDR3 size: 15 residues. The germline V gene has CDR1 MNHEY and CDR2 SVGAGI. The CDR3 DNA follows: TGTGCCAGCAGTTACCAAAGCTTATCTGGAAACACCATATATTTT. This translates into CASSYQSLSGNTIYF.

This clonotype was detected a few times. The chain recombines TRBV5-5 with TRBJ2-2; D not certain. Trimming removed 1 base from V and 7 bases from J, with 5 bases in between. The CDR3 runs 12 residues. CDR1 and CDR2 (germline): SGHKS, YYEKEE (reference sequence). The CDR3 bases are TGTGCCAGCAGCTTGTTTAGCGGGGAGCTGTTTTTT. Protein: CASSLFSGELFF.

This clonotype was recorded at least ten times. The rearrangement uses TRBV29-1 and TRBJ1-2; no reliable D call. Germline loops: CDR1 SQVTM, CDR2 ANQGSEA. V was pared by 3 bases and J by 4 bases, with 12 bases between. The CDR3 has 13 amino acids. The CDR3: CSVDGQDGYGYTF. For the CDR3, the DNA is TGCAGCGTTGATGGTCAGGATGGCTATGGCTACACCTTC. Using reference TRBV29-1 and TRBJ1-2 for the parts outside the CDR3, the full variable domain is SAVISQKPSRDICQRGTSLTIQCQVDSQVTMMFWYRQQPGQSLTLIATANQGSEATYESGFVIDKFPISRPNLTFSTLTVSNMSPEDSSIYLCSVDGQDGYGYTFGSGTRLTVV.

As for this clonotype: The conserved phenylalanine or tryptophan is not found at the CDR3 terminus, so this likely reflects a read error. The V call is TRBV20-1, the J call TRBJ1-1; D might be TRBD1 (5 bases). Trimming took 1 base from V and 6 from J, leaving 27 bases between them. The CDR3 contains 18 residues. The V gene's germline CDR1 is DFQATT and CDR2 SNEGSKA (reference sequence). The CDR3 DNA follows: TGCAGTGCTAGAGTCCACCGGGACGGATATCAACCGAGGGCTGAAGCTTTCTCT. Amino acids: CSARVHRDGYQPRAEAFS.

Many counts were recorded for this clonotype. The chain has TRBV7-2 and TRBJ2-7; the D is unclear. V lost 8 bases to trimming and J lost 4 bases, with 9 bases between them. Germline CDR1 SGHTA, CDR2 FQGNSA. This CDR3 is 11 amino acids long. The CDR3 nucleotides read TGTGCCAGCGTAGCAGCTTACGAGCAGTACTTC. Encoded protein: CASVAAYEQYF.

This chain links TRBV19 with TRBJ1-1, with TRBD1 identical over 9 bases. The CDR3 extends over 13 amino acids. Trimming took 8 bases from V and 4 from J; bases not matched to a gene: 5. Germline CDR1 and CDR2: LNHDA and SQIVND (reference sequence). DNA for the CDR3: TGTGCCAGTGCACAGGGGGCCGGCACTGAAGCTTTCTTT. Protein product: CASAQGAGTEAFF.

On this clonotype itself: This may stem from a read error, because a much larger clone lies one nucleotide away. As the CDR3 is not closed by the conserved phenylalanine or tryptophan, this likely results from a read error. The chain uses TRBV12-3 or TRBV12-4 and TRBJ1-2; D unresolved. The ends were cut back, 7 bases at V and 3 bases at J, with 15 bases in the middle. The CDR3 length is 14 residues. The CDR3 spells CASTLGQSYYGYTS. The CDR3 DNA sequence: TGTGCCAGCACCTTAGGTCAGTCCTACTATGGCTACACCTCC.

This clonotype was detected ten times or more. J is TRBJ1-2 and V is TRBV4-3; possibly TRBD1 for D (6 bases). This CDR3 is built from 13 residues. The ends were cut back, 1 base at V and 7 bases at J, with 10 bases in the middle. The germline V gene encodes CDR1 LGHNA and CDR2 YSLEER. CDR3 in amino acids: CASSQGQDGGYTF. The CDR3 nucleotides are TGCGCCAGCAGCCAAGGACAGGACGGTGGCTACACCTTC.

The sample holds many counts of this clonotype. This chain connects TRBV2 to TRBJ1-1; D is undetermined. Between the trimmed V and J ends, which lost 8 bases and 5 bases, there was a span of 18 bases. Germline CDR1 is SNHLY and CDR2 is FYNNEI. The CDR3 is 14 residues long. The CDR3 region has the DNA TGTGCCAGCGCACGATCAAGCGAAGTGACTGAAGCTTTCTTT. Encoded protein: CASARSSEVTEAFF.

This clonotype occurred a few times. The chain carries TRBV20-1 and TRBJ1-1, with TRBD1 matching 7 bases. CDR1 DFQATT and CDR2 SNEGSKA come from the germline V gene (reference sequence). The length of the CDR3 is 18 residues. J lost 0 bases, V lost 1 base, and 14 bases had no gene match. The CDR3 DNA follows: TGCAGTGCTAGAGGCGTAGGGGGGACAGTGCAAATGAACACTGAAGCTTTCTTT. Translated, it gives CSARGVGGTVQMNTEAFF.

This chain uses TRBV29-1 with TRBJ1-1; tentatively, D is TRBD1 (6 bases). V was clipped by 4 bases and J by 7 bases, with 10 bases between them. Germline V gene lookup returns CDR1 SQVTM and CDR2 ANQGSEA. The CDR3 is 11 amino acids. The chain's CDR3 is CSVAGAGEAFF. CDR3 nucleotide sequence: TGCAGCGTTGCGGGGGCCGGTGAAGCTTTCTTT. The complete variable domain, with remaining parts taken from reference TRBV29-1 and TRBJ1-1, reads SAVISQKPSRDICQRGTSLTIQCQVDSQVTMMFWYRQQPGQSLTLIATANQGSEATYESGFVIDKFPISRPNLTFSTLTVSNMSPEDSSIYLCSVAGAGEAFFGQGTRLTVV.

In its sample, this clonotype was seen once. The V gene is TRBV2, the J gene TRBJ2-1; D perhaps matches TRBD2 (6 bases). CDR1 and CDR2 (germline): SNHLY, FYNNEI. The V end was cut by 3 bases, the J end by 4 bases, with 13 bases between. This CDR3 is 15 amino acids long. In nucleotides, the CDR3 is TGTGCCAGCAGTGAGGGTAGCGGAAGATACAATGAGCAGTTCTTC. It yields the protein CASSEGSGRYNEQFF.

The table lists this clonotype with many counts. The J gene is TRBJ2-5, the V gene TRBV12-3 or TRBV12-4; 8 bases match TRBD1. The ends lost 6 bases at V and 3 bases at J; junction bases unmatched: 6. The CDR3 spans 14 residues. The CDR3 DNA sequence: TGTGCCAGCAGCCAGACAGGGGATGAAGAGACCCAGTACTTC. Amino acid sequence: CASSQTGDEETQYF.